One and the same sample provided the 19 T cell receptor beta chains below, sequenced in a study of vaccination effects on CD4 cells after COVID-19. Their cognate antigens are unknown. Antigen-specific CD4+ T cells expanded by the ViraFEST assay with viral peptide pools were then sequenced. Subsequent to roughly 9 days of culture, CD4+ T cells were isolated. Participants were given two doses of BNT162b2 or mRNA-1273 vaccine. Sequencing used immunoSEQ multiplex PCR; TCRdb keeps in-frame clones, though not all of them. Among 20,000 to 30,000 clones listed, roughly 80% were seen once. The sequenced sample was CD4+ T cells from PBMCs cultured with HCoV-NL63 spike peptides, obtained after COVID-19 vaccination. These receptors originate from a human donor who received a COVID-19 vaccine.

This clone was observed a handful of times. The chain is built from TRBV28 and TRBJ1-5; D unclear. The CDR3 length is 18 residues. Germline V gives CDR1 MDHEN, CDR2 SYDVKM. Between the trimmed V and J ends, which lost 2 bases and 1 base, there was a span of 18 bases. This CDR3 reads CASSLGRVPRASNQPQHF. For the CDR3, the DNA is TGTGCCAGCAGTTTAGGGAGGGTCCCGAGGGCGAGCAATCAGCCCCAGCATTTT.

V is TRBV7-2 and J is TRBJ2-1; D ambiguous. Trimming removed 1 base from V and 6 bases from J, with 10 bases in between. The germline V gene has CDR1 SGHTA and CDR2 FQGNSA. This CDR3 is built from 14 residues. The CDR3 DNA follows: TGTGCCAGCAGCTTAGGAGGCAGTTTCAATGAGCAGTTCTTC. Translated, it gives CASSLGGSFNEQFF.

This clone showed up just a few times. This chain links TRBV6-2 or TRBV6-3 with TRBJ2-1, with TRBD1 as a possible D gene (6 bases). The CDR3 runs to 15 residues. Germline V gene sequence: CDR1 MNHEY, CDR2 SVGEGT. The V end was cut by 5 bases, the J end by 0 bases, with 11 bases between. For the CDR3, the DNA is TGTGCCAGCAGTCCCAGAGGGGGCTCCTACAATGAGCAGTTCTTC. It is translated as CASSPRGGSYNEQFF.

This chain's CDR3 is CASSSRTRMNTEAFF. The CDR3 region has the DNA TGTGCCAGCAGCTCCCGGACACGAATGAACACTGAAGCTTTCTTT. The chain joins TRBV27 to TRBJ1-1, with D possibly being TRBD1 (5 bases). This CDR3 spans 15 amino acids. Germline V gene data show CDR1 as MNHEY and CDR2 as SMNVEV (reference sequence). V gave up 6 bases and J gave up 0 bases, with 14 bases separating them.

The chain uses TRBV7-9 and TRBJ2-2; D is undetermined. The CDR3 extends over 15 amino acids. Germline CDR1 is SEHNR and CDR2 is FQNEAQ (reference sequence). Between the trimmed V and J ends, which lost 1 base and 0 bases, there was a span of 6 bases. The DNA for the CDR3 is TGTGCCAGCAGCTTAGGTACTACGAACACCGGGGAGCTGTTTTTT. It is translated as CASSLGTTNTGELFF.

J is TRBJ2-3 and V is TRBV3-1 (or the pseudogene TRBV3-2), with D perhaps matching TRBD1 (5 bases). This CDR3 contains 16 residues. V was cut by 4 bases and J by 1 base, with 15 bases left in between. Germline V gene data show CDR1 as LGHDT and CDR2 as YNNKEL (reference sequence). Written as DNA, the CDR3 is TGTGCCAGCAGCCGGGCCCTAGGGGCGGGCACAGATACGCAGTATTTT. Amino acids: CASSRALGAGTDTQYF.

CDR3 in amino acids: CASSYYRAPLHF. In DNA, the CDR3 is TGTGCCAGCAGTTATTATAGGGCACCCCTCCACTTT. V usage is TRBV6-5 and J usage is TRBJ1-6; no definite D call. Germline lookup yields CDR1 MNHEY and CDR2 SVGAGI. Between the trimmed V and J ends, which lost 3 bases and 11 bases, there was a span of 8 bases. The CDR3 runs 12 residues.

The chain joins TRBV7-2 to TRBJ2-7, with no clear D. The V gene's germline CDR1 is SGHTA and CDR2 FQGNSA. The ends were cut back, 1 base at V and 1 base at J, with 8 bases in the middle. The CDR3 has 14 amino acids. As DNA, the CDR3 is TGTGCCAGCAGCTTAGTAGACGGTTCCTACGAGCAGTACTTC. It yields the protein CASSLVDGSYEQYF.

The chain uses TRBV3-1 (or the pseudogene TRBV3-2) and TRBJ2-5; tentatively, D is TRBD2 (5 bases). Deletions cut 0 bases from V and 1 base from J, with 18 bases between. This CDR3 comprises 18 residues. Germline lookup yields CDR1 LGHDT and CDR2 YNNKEL (reference sequence). CDR3 nucleotide sequence: TGTGCCAGCAGCCAAGATGGGATGTATCGGGAAGTCCAAGAGACCCAGTACTTC. The encoded protein is CASSQDGMYREVQETQYF.

V usage is TRBV9 and J usage is TRBJ1-1, with D maybe TRBD1 (6 bases). The V gene lost 0 bases and the J gene lost 0 bases, with 15 bases spanning the gap. CDR1 and CDR2 from the germline V gene are SGDLS and YYNGEE. The CDR3 runs 17 residues. CDR3 sequence reads: CASSVGGTGNMNTEAFF. The CDR3 region has the DNA TGTGCCAGCAGCGTAGGGGGTACAGGGAACATGAACACTGAAGCTTTCTTT.

The DNA for the CDR3 is TGTGCCAGCAGCTGGGGGACAGGGAGAAATCAGCCCCAGCATTTT. Translation: CASSWGTGRNQPQHF. The chain has TRBV5-5 and TRBJ1-5; 9 bases map to TRBD1. The junction had 5 bases not matched to a gene; V was cut back by 3 bases and J by 4 bases. Germline assignment: CDR1 SGHKS and CDR2 YYEKEE (reference sequence). This CDR3 spans 15 amino acids.

V gene TRBV7-9 combines with J gene TRBJ1-3, with no clear D. In germline, CDR1 is SEHNR, CDR2 FQNEAQ (reference sequence). The CDR3 length is 14 residues. Trimming removed 4 bases from V and 0 bases from J, with 7 bases in between. The CDR3 nucleotides read TGTGCCAGCAGCTACGACCTCTCTGGAAACACCATATATTTT. Its translation: CASSYDLSGNTIYF.

The chain combines TRBV30 with TRBJ1-5, with D uncertain. The CDR3 is made up of 12 amino acids. In germline, CDR1 is GTSNPN, CDR2 SVGIG (reference sequence). V lost 2 bases and J lost 13, with 15 bases in between. The DNA for the CDR3 is TGTGCCTGGAGTTCATTGGAAGGGTTTCAGCATTTT. Residues: CAWSSLEGFQHF.

The chain uses TRBV4-2 and TRBJ2-7; 10 bases agree with TRBD2. With 3 bases clipped from V and 4 bases from J, the junction kept 3 bases outside the gene matches. The CDR3 sequence is 14 residues long. Germline V gene sequence: CDR1 LGHNA, CDR2 YNFKEQ. CDR3 protein: CASSHTGLAYEQYF. The DNA of the CDR3 is TGTGCCAGCAGCCACACGGGACTAGCGTACGAGCAGTACTTC.

The V and J genes are TRBV3-1 (or the pseudogene TRBV3-2) and TRBJ2-2; TRBD2 might be the D (7 bases). Trimming left V 2 bases short and J 4 bases short, with 20 bases between. This CDR3 spans 18 amino acids. Germline CDR1 and CDR2: LGHDT and YNNKEL (reference sequence). The CDR3 DNA sequence: TGTGCCAGCAGCCAAAAGACCACAGGGAGGGGTGCCACCGGGGAGCTGTTTTTT. It yields the protein CASSQKTTGRGATGELFF.

The chain combines TRBV15 with TRBJ2-5, with 7 bases that match TRBD1. Per germline, CDR1 LNHNV and CDR2 YYDKDF (reference sequence). CDR3 length equals 15 residues. V shed 1 base and J 1 base; nucleotides not matched to a gene: 3. The CDR3 reads CATSRARQGQETQYF. CDR3 DNA sequence: TGTGCCACCAGCAGAGCGAGACAGGGCCAAGAGACCCAGTACTTC.

The V and J genes are TRBV29-1 and TRBJ2-1; D not certain. The germline gives CDR1 SQVTM, CDR2 ANQGSEA. Trimming removed 4 bases from V and 0 bases from J, with 13 bases in between. The CDR3 extends over 15 amino acids. The CDR3 is CSVALGQSSYNEQFF. The CDR3 nucleotides read TGCAGCGTTGCCCTAGGTCAAAGCTCCTACAATGAGCAGTTCTTC.

J is TRBJ2-7 and V is TRBV30, with a weak D call TRBD2 (6 bases). Between the trimmed V and J ends, which lost 2 bases and 2 bases, there was a span of 10 bases. There are 13 residues in the CDR3. Germline CDR1 reads GTSNPN; CDR2 reads SVGIG (reference sequence). CDR3 sequence reads: CAWSHSGPYEQYF. Here the CDR3 DNA reads TGTGCCTGGAGTCACAGCGGGCCCTACGAGCAGTACTTC.

This clone turned up a few times. The chain has TRBV27 and TRBJ2-1; D may be TRBD1 or TRBD2 (5 bases each). Trimming took off 5 bases at V and 2 bases at J, with 13 bases between the two ends. The CDR3 spans 15 residues. Germline V CDR1 and CDR2: MNHEY, SMNVEV (reference sequence). The CDR3 DNA reads TGTGCCAGCAGTCTCGGGGCAGGTCCCTACAATGAGCAGTTCTTC. Its protein product is CASSLGAGPYNEQFF.